The rows below give T cell receptor beta chains drawn from one sample of a study of blood T cell repertoires in COVID-19. Data came from immunoSEQ multiplex PCR; TCRdb stores just in-frame clones and leaves some out. The sample yields nearly 350,000 clones, approximately 89% seen once. The sample comprised peripheral blood. The receptors shown here come from a woman between 18 and 29 years old who had recovered from COVID-19. CDR3s include the opening cysteine and the closing phenylalanine or tryptophan. Fields, in order: CDR3 protein, CDR3 DNA, J gene, V gene, D gene, clone size. D genes are given only for firm matches. Clone size appears in some rows only: once, few, many, or a class for an expanded clone.

cdr3_aa: CASSQDLGRRNYGYTF
cdr3_nt: TGCGCCAGCAGCCAAGATTTGGGCCGCCGTAACTATGGCTACACCTTC
j_call: TRBJ1-2
v_call: TRBV4-3
d_call: NA
clone_size: NA

cdr3_aa: CSASISGRWNEQFF
cdr3_nt: TGCAGTGCTAGTATCAGCGGGAGATGGAATGAGCAGTTCTTC
j_call: TRBJ2-1
v_call: TRBV20-1
d_call: TRBD2
clone_size: few

cdr3_aa: CASSAYRNYGYTF
cdr3_nt: TGTGCCAGCAGTGCATACAGAAACTATGGCTACACCTTC
j_call: TRBJ1-2
v_call: TRBV28
d_call: NA
clone_size: NA

cdr3_aa: CASSFGRANYGYTF
cdr3_nt: TGTGCCAGCAGCTTTGGCAGGGCGAACTATGGCTACACCTTC
j_call: TRBJ1-2
v_call: TRBV5-6
d_call: NA
clone_size: NA

cdr3_aa: CASSLAAGWQNTEAFF
cdr3_nt: TGTGCCAGCAGCTTAGCGGCAGGGTGGCAGAACACTGAAGCTTTCTTT
j_call: TRBJ1-1
v_call: TRBV7-2
d_call: NA
clone_size: NA

cdr3_aa: CASRRWANEKLFF
cdr3_nt: TGTGCCAGCCGGAGGTGGGCTAATGAAAAACTGTTTTTT
j_call: TRBJ1-4
v_call: TRBV6-5
d_call: NA
clone_size: NA

cdr3_aa: CASSVVPSRGRAEQFF
cdr3_nt: TGTGCCAGCAGCGTAGTCCCGAGTCGAGGGCGGGCTGAGCAGTTCTTC
j_call: TRBJ2-1
v_call: TRBV9
d_call: NA
clone_size: NA

cdr3_aa: CATSMDRAIGNTIYF
cdr3_nt: TGTGCCACCAGCATGGACAGGGCCATAGGAAACACCATATATTTT
j_call: TRBJ1-3
v_call: TRBV15
d_call: TRBD1
clone_size: once

cdr3_aa: CASRTRFGDSSYNEQFF
cdr3_nt: TGCGCCAGCAGGACCCGGTTCGGGGACAGCTCCTACAATGAGCAGTTCTTC
j_call: TRBJ2-1
v_call: TRBV10-2
d_call: TRBD1
clone_size: once

cdr3_aa: CASSQEGTVRNQPQHF
cdr3_nt: TGCGCCAGCAGCCAAGAAGGGACAGTAAGAAACCAGCCCCAGCATTTT
j_call: TRBJ1-5
v_call: TRBV4-1
d_call: TRBD1
clone_size: once

cdr3_aa: CASSTRQGQGTEAFF
cdr3_nt: TGTGCCAGCAGCACCCGACAGGGGCAGGGGACTGAAGCTTTCTTT
j_call: TRBJ1-1
v_call: TRBV13
d_call: TRBD1
clone_size: NA

cdr3_aa: CASSQVQKDQPQHF
cdr3_nt: TGCGCCAGCAGCCAAGTGCAGAAAGATCAGCCCCAGCATTTT
j_call: TRBJ1-5
v_call: TRBV4-1
d_call: NA
clone_size: NA

cdr3_aa: CASSLRRGTEAFF
cdr3_nt: TGTGCCAGCAGCTTGAGGAGAGGCACTGAAGCTTTCTTT
j_call: TRBJ1-1
v_call: TRBV5-6
d_call: NA
clone_size: NA

cdr3_aa: CASSLIFGGVQRNEQFF
cdr3_nt: TGTGCCAGCAGCTTAATCTTCGGGGGAGTTCAACGCAATGAGCAGTTCTTC
j_call: TRBJ2-1
v_call: TRBV7-8
d_call: NA
clone_size: NA

cdr3_aa: CASSSGPYNEQFF
cdr3_nt: TGTGCCAGCAGTAGCGGGCCCTACAATGAGCAGTTCTTC
j_call: TRBJ2-1
v_call: TRBV6-5
d_call: NA
clone_size: NA

cdr3_aa: CASSLDRRGFGSPLHF
cdr3_nt: TGTGCCAGCAGCTTAGATCGTAGGGGGTTCGGTTCACCCCTCCACTTT
j_call: TRBJ1-6
v_call: TRBV11-2
d_call: NA
clone_size: once

cdr3_aa: CASRPIAGGPGEQFF
cdr3_nt: TGTGCCAGCAGACCTATAGCGGGAGGGCCGGGGGAGCAGTTCTTC
j_call: TRBJ2-1
v_call: TRBV6-5
d_call: TRBD2
clone_size: NA